The rows below give T cell receptor beta chains drawn from one sample of a study of T cell changes during pregnancy in multiple sclerosis. Here immunoSEQ multiplex PCR was the method, and the copy in TCRdb shows in-frame clones only, minus some. The top ten hold approximately 1.2% of the sample, which has 55,000 to 85,000 clones, around nine tenths seen once. This sample comprised peripheral blood, obtained in the third trimester of pregnancy. The receptors were sampled from a female donor with multiple sclerosis, enrolled in a pregnancy study. CDR3s include the opening cysteine and the closing phenylalanine or tryptophan. The order of the fields is J gene, V gene, D gene, clone size, CDR3 protein, CDR3 DNA. A D gene is named only where the DNA matches it firmly. Only part of the rows carry a size: once, few, many, or a class if the clone is expanded.

TRBJ2-5 TRBV7-2 . . CASSLQLARQETQYF TGTGCCAGCAGCTTACAGCTAGCAAGGCAAGAGACCCAGTACTTC
TRBJ2-1 TRBV19 . . CASSRRGRDEQFF TGTGCCAGTAGTAGGCGGGGTCGGGATGAGCAGTTCTTC
TRBJ2-3 TRBV11-2 . . CASSLGDSTYTDTQYF TGTGCCAGCAGCTTAGGGGACTCAACCTACACAGATACGCAGTATTTT
TRBJ2-3 TRBV28 . few CASSSEQRTDTQYF TGTGCCAGCAGTTCCGAACAGCGCACAGATACGCAGTATTTT
TRBJ2-7 TRBV10-2 TRBD1 . CASSDDRGSYEQYF TGCGCCAGCAGTGATGACAGGGGAAGCTACGAGCAGTACTTC
TRBJ2-7 TRBV28 TRBD2 . CAIQSGTLYEQYF TGTGCCATACAAAGCGGGACTCTCTACGAGCAGTACTTC
TRBJ2-7 TRBV6-5 . once CASSYTRDREQYF TGTGCCAGCAGTTACACCAGGGATCGCGAGCAGTACTTC
TRBJ2-1 TRBV6-5 TRBD1 . CASSSPEGAGDNEQFF TGTGCCAGCAGTTCCCCAGAGGGGGCCGGGGACAATGAGCAGTTCTTC
TRBJ1-2 TRBV5-1 TRBD1 . CASSPGGDGYTF TGCGCCAGCAGCCCAGGGGGTGATGGCTACACCTTC
TRBJ1-5 TRBV2 . . CASSEAGFITGNQPQHF TGTGCCAGCAGTGAGGCGGGGTTTATCACGGGCAATCAGCCCCAGCATTTT
TRBJ1-1 TRBV19 . . CASSVDIRAFF TGTGCCAGTAGTGTTGACATTCGTGCTTTCTTT
TRBJ2-7 TRBV30 TRBD1 . CAWSVGTGGNDEQYF TGTGCCTGGAGTGTCGGGACAGGGGGCAACGACGAGCAGTACTTC
TRBJ2-2 TRBV19 TRBD2 . CASSILRGGDTGELFF TGTGCCAGTAGTATACTCCGGGGGGGCGACACCGGGGAGCTGTTTTTT
TRBJ1-2 TRBV4-3 . . CASSQDRNRAYGYTF TGCGCCAGCAGCCAAGATCGGAACAGGGCTTATGGCTACACCTTC
TRBJ2-2 TRBV6-5 TRBD1 . CASSYGGQYTGELFF TGTGCCAGCAGTTACGGGGGACAGTACACCGGGGAGCTGTTTTTT
TRBJ1-5 TRBV4-1 TRBD1 . CASSRATGELPPQHF TGCGCCAGCAGCCGGGCGACAGGGGAGTTGCCGCCCCAGCATTTT
TRBJ2-7 TRBV28 . . CASTSRSYEQYF TGTGCCAGCACCTCGCGTTCCTACGAGCAGTACTTC
TRBJ1-4 TRBV5-1 . once CASSLTGGSSEKLFF TGCGCCAGCAGCTTGACCGGGGGGAGTTCTGAAAAACTGTTTTTT
TRBJ1-4 TRBV30 . . CAWSLLRVTNEKLFF TGTGCCTGGAGTCTACTCAGGGTGACTAATGAAAAACTGTTTTTT
TRBJ1-5 TRBV7-2 . . CASSPDSNQPQHF TGTGCCAGCAGCCCCGACAGTAATCAGCCCCAGCATTTT